This T cell receptor (beta chain) was recorded in a study of T cell repertoires in cytomegalovirus infection. Background on the study: Public TCR beta signatures indicated both CMV infection and matching HLA type.

In its sample, this clonotype was seen many times. Its target is not known. V lost 5 bases and J 2 bases, leaving 12 bases between the germline ends. CDR3 size: 14 residues. Germline V gene lookup returns CDR1 MDHEN and CDR2 SYDVKM. In TCRdb, the reads were re-called with MiXCR into one record per CDR3 protein. Of approximately 250,000 distinct CDR3 sequences in the sample, approximately 9% were seen once. Notes on the study in general: Based on cumulative public TCR beta family frequency, carriers of CMV plus the relevant HLA were identified.

The origin of this receptor is a human donor in good health (CMV status not recorded). Some clones in this sample may be carry-over from other donors' samples. The V gene is TRBV28, the J gene TRBJ1-2; possibly TRBD1 for D (5 bases). Sequenced material: PBMCs. In nucleotides, the CDR3 is TGTGCCAGCAGTCGACCCGACAGCAACTATGGCTACACCTTC. It translates to CASSRPDSNYGYTF.